The 7 T cell receptor beta chains presented below share a single source sample, sequenced in a study of regulatory T cells in long-lasting Graves disease. Construction of the TCR beta libraries employed iRepertoire HTBI primers in conjunction with Arm-PCR of CDR3 regions. One entry per CDR3 protein results from TCRdb running MiXCR on the multiplex PCR reads. The sample gives just over 600,000 distinct CDR3 sequences, under 20% of which show up once; under 20% is in the top ten. The time point is: newly diagnosed GD, antithyroid drugs for less than 3 months. Preparation of the TCR library used RNA extracted from PBMCs. The same data also contributed to another study, on T cells in Graves' hyperthyroidism and ophthalmopathy.

Specimen: peripheral blood mononuclear cells (PBMCs), collected at new diagnosis, from a patient treated with antithyroid drugs. The receptors stem from a woman aged 30 to 39 with Graves disease.

This chain connects TRBV5-1 to TRBJ1-2; D gene uncertain. Trimming pared 0 bases from V and 5 bases from J, leaving 11 bases between. The CDR3 runs 14 residues. Germline assignment: CDR1 SGHRS and CDR2 YFSETQ. The DNA for the CDR3 is TGCGCCAGCAGCTTGGAGGTGGGAGGGTATGGCTACACCTTC. Translation: CASSLEVGGYGYTF.

There are a few counts of this clonotype. The chain employs TRBV6-1 and TRBJ1-5, with D possibly matching TRBD1 (6 bases). Between the trimmed V and J ends, which lost 10 bases and 2 bases, there was a span of 9 bases. The CDR3 totals 12 residues. The germline V gene has CDR1 MNHNS and CDR2 SASEGT. CDR3 residues: CAIGGGNQPQHF. The CDR3 coding sequence is TGTGCCATAGGGGGAGGCAATCAGCCCCAGCATTTT.

This clonotype occurred a few times. The rearrangement links TRBV12-3 or TRBV12-4 to TRBJ2-1; perhaps D is TRBD1 or TRBD2 (5 bases each). V was trimmed by 7 bases and J by 7 bases, leaving 17 bases between them. CDR3 length equals 14 residues. CDR3 sequence: CASTRRGPKNEQFF. The CDR3 nucleotides are TGTGCCAGCACGCGCCGGGGACCCAAGAATGAGCAGTTCTTC.

This clonotype was counted at least ten times. This chain links TRBV2 with TRBJ2-5; 8 bases are shared with TRBD2. CDR1 and CDR2 from the germline V gene are SNHLY and FYNNEI. Trimming cost V 7 bases and J 5 bases; bases outside gene matches: 12. The CDR3 is made up of 15 amino acids. The CDR3 reads CASILKGLEGETQYF. In DNA form, the CDR3 reads TGTGCCAGCATCTTAAAGGGACTAGAGGGGGAGACCCAGTACTTC.

This clonotype was seen only a few times. The V and J genes are TRBV12-3 or TRBV12-4 and TRBJ1-2, with D perhaps TRBD1 (5 bases). The V end was cut by 0 bases, the J end by 2 bases, with 10 bases between. The CDR3 runs 15 residues. CDR3 sequence (DNA): TGTGCCAGCAGTTTAGCGGGGCAACCCAACTATGGCTACACCTTC. As protein: CASSLAGQPNYGYTF.

There are many counts of this clonotype. The V call is TRBV2, the J call TRBJ2-5; 7 nucleotides line up with TRBD1. Germline V CDR1 and CDR2: SNHLY, FYNNEI. The CDR3 length is 15 residues. Trimming took 1 base from V and 4 from J; bases not matched to a gene: 6. The CDR3 DNA is TGTGCCAGCAGTGAAGAGACAGGGCGAAGAGAGACCCAGTACTTC. It specifies CASSEETGRRETQYF.

The table lists this clonotype with many counts. The V and J genes are TRBV6-1 and TRBJ1-1; 9 nucleotides agree with TRBD1. Germline trimming cut 2 bases from V and 4 bases from J; bases unmatched to any gene: 5. Per germline, CDR1 MNHNS and CDR2 SASEGT. The CDR3 length is 15 residues. The chain's CDR3 is CASSELDRGTTEAFF. For the CDR3, the DNA is TGTGCCAGCAGTGAACTCGACAGGGGGACCACTGAAGCTTTCTTT.